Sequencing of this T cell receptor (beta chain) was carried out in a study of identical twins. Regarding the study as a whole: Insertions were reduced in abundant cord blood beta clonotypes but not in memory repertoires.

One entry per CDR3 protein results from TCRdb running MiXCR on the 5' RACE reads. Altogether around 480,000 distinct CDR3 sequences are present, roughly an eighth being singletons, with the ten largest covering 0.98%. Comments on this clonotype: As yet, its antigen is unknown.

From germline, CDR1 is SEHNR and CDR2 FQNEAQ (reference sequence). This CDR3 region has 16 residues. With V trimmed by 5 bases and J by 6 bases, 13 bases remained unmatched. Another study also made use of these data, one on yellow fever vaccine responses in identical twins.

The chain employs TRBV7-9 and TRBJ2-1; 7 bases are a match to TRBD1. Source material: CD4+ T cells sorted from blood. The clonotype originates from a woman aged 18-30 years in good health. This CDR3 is CASSRPTGVGVNEQFF. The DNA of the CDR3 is TGTGCCAGCAGCAGGCCTACAGGGGTCGGAGTCAATGAGCAGTTCTTC.